This T cell receptor beta chain was profiled in a study of siplizumab effects on memory and regulatory T cells. Clones were read by immunoSEQ multiplex PCR, and TCRdb kept only the in-frame ones, dropping some. The table records 75,000 to 95,000 clones, just under 90% of them present only once. The germline V gene encodes CDR1 GTSNPN and CDR2 SVGIG (reference sequence). The length of the CDR3 is 14 residues. Trimming cost V 2 bases and J 5 bases; bases outside gene matches: 6. The chain joins TRBV30 to TRBJ2-1, with 7 bases lining up with TRBD2. The clonotype comes from a human donor in good health. Material: CD4+ T cells sorted from blood. CDR3 loop: CAWSRDYGDNEQFF. CDR3 nucleotide sequence: TGTGCCTGGAGTAGGGACTACGGCGACAATGAGCAGTTCTTC.